This T cell receptor beta chain appears in the sequencing data of a study of blood T cells in healthy people across ages. A second PCR of 7 to 11 cycles used a sample-barcoded 5' primer and a J-beta primer mix. In TCRdb, the 5' RACE reads were re-called with MiXCR into one record per CDR3 protein. The data contain roughly 640,000 distinct CDR3 sequences, about 30% of them singletons. In germline, CDR1 is MNHNS, CDR2 SASEGT. Trimming cost V 8 bases and J 11 bases, with 18 bases left between them. This CDR3 region has 12 residues. This clonotype was picked up a small number of times. This could be a read error, since a much larger clone is one nucleotide away.

The V gene is TRBV6-1, the J gene TRBJ2-5, with D tentatively TRBD2 (7 bases). Sequencing used blood. This sequence was found in a woman older than 75 in good health. The CDR3 sequence is CASGGARNEQYF. The CDR3 region has the DNA TGTGCCAGCGGGGGGGCGAGGAATGAGCAGTACTTC.